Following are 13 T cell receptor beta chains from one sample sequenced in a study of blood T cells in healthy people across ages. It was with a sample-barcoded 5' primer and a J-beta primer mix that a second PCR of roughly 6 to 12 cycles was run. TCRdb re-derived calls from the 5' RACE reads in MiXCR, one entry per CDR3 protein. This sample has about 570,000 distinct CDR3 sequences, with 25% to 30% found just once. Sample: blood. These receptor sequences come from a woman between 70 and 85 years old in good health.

CDR3 sequence: CSARDGRSYTF. The CDR3 DNA reads as TGCAGTGCTAGAGACGGTAGGAGCTACACCTTC. The chain is built from TRBV20-1 and TRBJ1-2; D unclear. Germline loops: CDR1 DFQATT, CDR2 SNEGSKA (reference sequence). V was pared by 0 bases and J by 9 bases, with 8 bases between. The CDR3 length is 11 residues.

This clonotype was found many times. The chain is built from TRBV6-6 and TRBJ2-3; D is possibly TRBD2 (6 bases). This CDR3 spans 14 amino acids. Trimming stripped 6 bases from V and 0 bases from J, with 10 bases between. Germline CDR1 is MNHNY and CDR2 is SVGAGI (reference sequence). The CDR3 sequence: CASRTGTSTDTQYF. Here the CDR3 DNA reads TGTGCCAGCAGAACCGGGACTAGCACAGATACGCAGTATTTT.

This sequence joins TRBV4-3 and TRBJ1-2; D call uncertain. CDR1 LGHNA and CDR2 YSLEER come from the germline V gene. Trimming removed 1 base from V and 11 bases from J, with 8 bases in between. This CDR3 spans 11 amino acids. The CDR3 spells CASSQGTHYTF. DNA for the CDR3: TGCGCCAGCAGCCAAGGGACGCATTACACCTTC.

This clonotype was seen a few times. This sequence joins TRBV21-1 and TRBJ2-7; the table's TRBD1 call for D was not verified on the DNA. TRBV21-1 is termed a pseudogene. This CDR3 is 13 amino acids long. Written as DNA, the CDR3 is TGTGCCAGCAGCAAAATTAGTACGGGAGAGCAGTACTTC. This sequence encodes CASSKISTGEQYF.

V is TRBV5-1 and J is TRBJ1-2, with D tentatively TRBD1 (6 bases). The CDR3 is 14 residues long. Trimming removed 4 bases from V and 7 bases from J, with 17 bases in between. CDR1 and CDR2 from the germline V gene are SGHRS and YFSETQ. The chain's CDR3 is CASSQQQGGVGYTF. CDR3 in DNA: TGCGCCAGCAGCCAACAACAGGGAGGAGTTGGCTACACCTTC.

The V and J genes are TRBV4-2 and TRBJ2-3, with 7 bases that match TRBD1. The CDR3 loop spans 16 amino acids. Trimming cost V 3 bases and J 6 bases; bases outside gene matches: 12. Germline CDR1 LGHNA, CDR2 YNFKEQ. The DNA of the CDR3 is TGTGCCAGCAGCCAGCTAGGGGGCCTACCGCGGGATACGCAGTATTTT. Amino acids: CASSQLGGLPRDTQYF.

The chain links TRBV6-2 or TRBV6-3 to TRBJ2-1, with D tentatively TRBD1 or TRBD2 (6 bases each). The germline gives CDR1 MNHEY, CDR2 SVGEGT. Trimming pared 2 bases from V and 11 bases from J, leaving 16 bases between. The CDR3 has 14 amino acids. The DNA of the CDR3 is TGTGCCAGCAGTTACCTCCTTTCCGGGGGCAAGCAGTTCTTC. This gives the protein CASSYLLSGGKQFF.

CDR3 residues: CASSGHSSSETQYF. The CDR3 nucleotides are TGTGCCAGTAGCGGACATTCCTCTTCGGAGACCCAGTACTTC. This sequence joins TRBV19 and TRBJ2-5, with D perhaps matching TRBD1 (5 bases). Trimming took 6 bases from V and 5 from J, leaving 16 bases between them. The CDR3 totals 14 residues. Germline loops: CDR1 LNHDA, CDR2 SQIVND (reference sequence).

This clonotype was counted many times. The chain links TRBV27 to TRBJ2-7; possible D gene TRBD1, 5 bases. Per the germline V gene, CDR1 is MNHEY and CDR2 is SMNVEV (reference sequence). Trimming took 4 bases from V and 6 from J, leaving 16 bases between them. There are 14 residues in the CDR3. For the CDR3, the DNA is TGTGCCAGCAGTTGGCAAGGGCCTAGGGGCGAGCAGTACTTC. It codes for CASSWQGPRGEQYF.

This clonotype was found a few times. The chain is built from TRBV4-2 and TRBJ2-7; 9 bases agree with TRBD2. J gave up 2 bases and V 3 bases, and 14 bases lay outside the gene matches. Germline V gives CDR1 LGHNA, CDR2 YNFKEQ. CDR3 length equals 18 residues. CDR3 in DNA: TGTGCCAGCAGCCAGGGCGGGGGGGCCCTCTCGATGACCTACGAGCAGTACTTC. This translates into CASSQGGGALSMTYEQYF.

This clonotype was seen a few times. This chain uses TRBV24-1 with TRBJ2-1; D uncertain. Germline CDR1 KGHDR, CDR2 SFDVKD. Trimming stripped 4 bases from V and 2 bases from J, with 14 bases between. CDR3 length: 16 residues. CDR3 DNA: TGTGCCACCAGTGACCCGGCCGCCCTGACCTACAATGAGCAGTTCTTC. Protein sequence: CATSDPAALTYNEQFF.

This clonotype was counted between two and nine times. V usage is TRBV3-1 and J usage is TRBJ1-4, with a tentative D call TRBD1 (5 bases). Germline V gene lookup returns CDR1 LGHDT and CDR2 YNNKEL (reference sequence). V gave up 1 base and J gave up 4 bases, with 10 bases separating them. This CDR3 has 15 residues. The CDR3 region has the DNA TGTGCCAGCAGCCAAGGAAGGGGCCTTAATGAAAAACTGTTTTTT. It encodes CASSQGRGLNEKLFF.

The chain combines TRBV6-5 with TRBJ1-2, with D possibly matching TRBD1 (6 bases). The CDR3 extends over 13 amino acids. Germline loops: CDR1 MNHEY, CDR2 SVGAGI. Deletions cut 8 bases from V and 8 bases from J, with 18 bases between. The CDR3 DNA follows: TGTGCCAGCGGAGTTAAACAGGGACGGGGCTACACCTTC. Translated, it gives CASGVKQGRGYTF.